These 25 T cell receptor beta chains originate from one sample sequenced in a study of CD8 T cells in ankylosing spondylitis. TCRdb redid the calling of the 5' RACE reads with MiXCR, one entry per CDR3 protein. The sample consists of roughly 180,000 distinct CDR3 sequences, 13% of them appearing once. Sequenced sample: blood, either unsorted or a sorted T cell fraction (not recorded which). These receptor sequences come from a female donor with ankylosing spondylitis or in good health (not recorded which).

The table lists this clonotype with many counts. The chain links TRBV15 to TRBJ2-3, with 9 positions matching TRBD2. V shed 1 base, J shed 2 bases, and the junction held 7 bases outside the gene matches. Germline loops: CDR1 LNHNV, CDR2 YYDKDF (reference sequence). There are 17 residues in the CDR3. CDR3: CATSRVASGEPTDTQYF. The CDR3 bases are TGTGCCACCAGCAGAGTCGCTAGCGGGGAACCCACAGATACGCAGTATTTT.

This clonotype was counted between two and nine times. The V gene is TRBV6-1, the J gene TRBJ1-1; 7 nucleotides match TRBD1. Germline V gene sequence: CDR1 MNHNS, CDR2 SASEGT. This CDR3 region has 14 residues. J was trimmed by 3 bases and V by 5 bases; bases with no gene match: 6. CDR3 DNA sequence: TGTGCCAGCAGTCCCGGGACAGCTTACACTGAAGCTTTCTTT. It yields the protein CASSPGTAYTEAFF.

This clonotype has a handful of counts. The gene calls are TRBV6-1 and TRBJ1-1; a weak D match, TRBD1 (5 bases). Trimming removed 5 bases at V and 1 base at J, with 14 bases between. The CDR3 length is 15 residues. Germline lookup yields CDR1 MNHNS and CDR2 SASEGT. The CDR3 loop is CASSIFMTANTEAFF. CDR3 nucleotide sequence: TGTGCCAGCAGTATATTTATGACAGCGAACACTGAAGCTTTCTTT.

This sequence joins TRBV29-1 and TRBJ2-7, with TRBD2 identical over 8 bases. Germline V gene sequence: CDR1 SQVTM, CDR2 ANQGSEA. The CDR3 contains 14 residues. The junction had 9 bases not matched to a gene; V was cut back by 6 bases and J by 2 bases. The CDR3 region is CSVPHEREPYEQYF. DNA for the CDR3: TGCAGCGTCCCCCATGAGCGGGAGCCCTACGAGCAGTACTTC.

This clonotype was picked up many times. This sequence joins TRBV24-1 and TRBJ2-1, with 8 bases matching TRBD1. Unmatched junction bases numbered 4, after V lost 10 bases and J lost 3 bases. Germline V lookup: CDR1 KGHDR, CDR2 SFDVKD. The CDR3 spans 13 residues. The CDR3 loop reads CATGDRFYNEQFF. The CDR3 DNA is TGTGCCACGGGGGACAGGTTCTACAATGAGCAGTTCTTC.

A remark on this clonotype: A much larger clonotype is one base distant, so this may be a read error. The rearrangement uses TRBV20-1 and TRBJ2-3; TRBD2 agrees at 12 bases. CDR3 length equals 15 residues. CDR1 is DFQATT, CDR2 SNEGSKA, per germline (reference sequence). CDR3 DNA sequence: TGCAGTGCTCTCCGGACTAGCGGGATTGGAGATACGCAGTCTTTT. It is translated as CSALRTSGIGDTQSF.

This clonotype was seen repeatedly, ten times or more. This sequence joins TRBV20-1 and TRBJ1-3; no definite D call. The CDR3 has 13 amino acids. With 3 bases removed from V and 0 bases from J, the gap between germline ends came to 6 bases. CDR1 DFQATT and CDR2 SNEGSKA come from the germline V gene (reference sequence). This chain's CDR3 is CSASQDSGNTIYF. The CDR3 DNA is TGCAGTGCTAGTCAGGACTCTGGAAACACCATATATTTT.

About this clonotype: The missing conserved phenylalanine or tryptophan at the end of this CDR3 makes a read error likely. As DNA, the CDR3 is TGCAGTGCTAGAGGGGAACTAGCGGGAGGGTTAAGCTACTACGAGCAGTACCTC. It specifies CSARGELAGGLSYYEQYL. The chain uses TRBV20-1 and TRBJ2-7, with 13 bases identical to TRBD2. From germline, CDR1 is DFQATT and CDR2 SNEGSKA (reference sequence). The CDR3 sequence is 18 residues long. V lost 1 base and J lost 3; bases outside the gene matches: 12.

This clonotype has a handful of counts. CDR3 amino acids: CASSSLAVPRTGELFF. The CDR3 bases are TGTGCCAGCAGCTCCCTAGCGGTCCCGAGAACCGGGGAGCTGTTTTTT. V usage is TRBV7-3 and J usage is TRBJ2-2; TRBD2 agrees at 7 bases. Trimming took 4 bases from V and 5 from J; bases not matched to a gene: 10. The germline V gene encodes CDR1 SGHTA and CDR2 FQGTGA. The CDR3 has 16 residues.

This clonotype has ten or more counts. J is TRBJ2-1 and V is TRBV12-3 or TRBV12-4; D is undetermined. This CDR3 comprises 15 residues. V lost 4 bases to trimming and J lost 0 bases, with 10 bases between them. The CDR3 region has the DNA TGTGCCAGCAGTTCCAAAACTCTCTCCTACAATGAGCAGTTCTTC. It encodes CASSSKTLSYNEQFF.

This clonotype was detected only a few times. This chain joins TRBV7-2 and TRBJ1-6; D ambiguous. The CDR3 totals 13 residues. Between the trimmed V and J ends, which lost 1 base and 8 bases, there was a span of 6 bases. Germline CDR1 reads SGHTA; CDR2 reads FQGNSA. CDR3 loop: CASSLGFYSPLHF. In DNA form, the CDR3 reads TGTGCCAGCAGCTTAGGGTTCTATTCACCCCTCCACTTT. Full variable domain (remainder filled in from reference TRBV7-2 and TRBJ1-6): GAGVSQSPSNKVTEKGKDVELRCDPISGHTALYWYRQSLGQGLEFLIYFQGNSAPDKSGLPSDRFSAERTGGSVSTLTIQRTQQEDSAVYLCASSLGFYSPLHFGNGTRLTVT.

This clonotype has at least ten counts. V and J are TRBV29-1 and TRBJ1-5; D possibly corresponds to TRBD1 (6 bases). The V end was cut by 5 bases, the J end by 0 bases, with 11 bases between. Germline V lookup: CDR1 SQVTM, CDR2 ANQGSEA. This CDR3 is 14 amino acids long. The CDR3 nucleotides are TGCAGCGTTCTGACAGGCAATAGCAATCAGCCCCAGCATTTT. Protein: CSVLTGNSNQPQHF.

Many counts were recorded for this clonotype. The J gene is TRBJ1-1, the V gene TRBV29-1, with D tentatively TRBD1 (6 bases). The germline V and J ends were trimmed by 6 bases and 3 bases, with 17 bases remaining between them. The CDR3 consists of 14 residues. The germline gives CDR1 SQVTM, CDR2 ANQGSEA. CDR3 protein: CSVGGGGEYTEAFF. The CDR3 DNA follows: TGCAGCGTGGGGGGTGGGGGCGAGTACACTGAAGCTTTCTTT.

At least ten counts were recorded for this clonotype. The chain couples TRBV7-2 to TRBJ1-6; D is undetermined. The CDR3 length is 14 residues. V was clipped by 1 base and J by 10 bases, with 11 bases between them. In germline, CDR1 is SGHTA, CDR2 FQGNSA. CDR3 coding DNA: TGTGCCAGCAGCTTAGGGGTGAAGGGCTCACCCCTCCACTTT. Its translation is CASSLGVKGSPLHF.

On this clonotype: This may stem from a read error, because a much larger clone lies one nucleotide away. The gene calls are TRBV6-2 or TRBV6-3 and TRBJ1-2; 7 bases match TRBD1. Per germline, CDR1 MNHEY and CDR2 SVGEGT. CDR3 length equals 13 residues. The CDR3 reads CASTGQLNYGHTF. CDR3 in DNA: TGTGCCAGCACGGGACAGCTAAACTATGGCCACACCTTC.

The V gene is TRBV6-2 or TRBV6-3, the J gene TRBJ1-1; D not resolved. The V gene lost 4 bases and the J gene lost 1 base, with 10 bases spanning the gap. Germline V gene sequence: CDR1 MNHEY, CDR2 SVGEGT. The CDR3 has 14 residues. Written as DNA, the CDR3 is TGTGCCAGCAGTTCACCCGAAAGGAACACTGAAGCTTTCTTT. Translated: CASSSPERNTEAFF.

This clonotype was counted at least ten times. The chain employs TRBV9 and TRBJ1-2, with a tentative D call TRBD1 (6 bases). This CDR3 has 14 amino acids. In germline, CDR1 is SGDLS, CDR2 YYNGEE. The V gene lost 1 base and the J gene lost 4 bases, with 11 bases spanning the gap. The CDR3 region has the DNA TGTGCCAGCAGCGTATCAGTACAGGGCTATGGCTACACCTTC. Encoded protein: CASSVSVQGYGYTF. Drawing the rest from reference TRBV9 and TRBJ1-2, the complete variable domain is DSGVTQTPKHLITATGQRVTLRCSPRSGDLSVYWYQQSLDQGLQFLIQYYNGEERAKGNILERFSAQQFPDLHSELNLSSLELGDSALYFCASSVSVQGYGYTFGSGTRLTVV.

This clonotype has ten or more counts. CDR3 protein: CASSVVGTGNTIYF. CDR3 nucleotide sequence: TGTGCCAGCAGCGTAGTAGGGACTGGAAACACCATATATTTT. The rearrangement joins TRBV9 to TRBJ1-3; D unresolved. Deletions cut 0 bases from V and 2 bases from J, with 6 bases between. CDR3 length: 14 residues. Germline CDR1 is SGDLS and CDR2 is YYNGEE. The full variable domain, completed using reference TRBV9 and TRBJ1-3, is DSGVTQTPKHLITATGQRVTLRCSPRSGDLSVYWYQQSLDQGLQFLIQYYNGEERAKGNILERFSAQQFPDLHSELNLSSLELGDSALYFCASSVVGTGNTIYFGEGSWLTVV.

There are a few counts of this clonotype. CDR3 sequence: CASSPGGGRRSNQPQHF. The CDR3 nucleotides read TGCGCCAGCAGCCCGGGGGGGGGCAGGAGAAGCAATCAGCCCCAGCATTTT. The chain has TRBV4-1 and TRBJ1-5; tentatively, D is TRBD1 (6 bases). The ends were cut back, 4 bases at V and 1 base at J, with 17 bases in the middle. There are 17 residues in the CDR3. Germline-derived CDR1 and CDR2 are MGHRA and YSYEKL.

This clonotype was detected ten times or more. The chain recombines TRBV7-8 with TRBJ2-1, with TRBD2 matching 10 bases. The ends lost 6 bases at V and 2 bases at J; junction bases unmatched: 10. Per the germline V gene, CDR1 is SGHVS and CDR2 is FQNEAQ. The CDR3 has 17 residues. The CDR3 DNA is TGTGCCAGCAGTTCGCCCATAGCGGGAGGTACCTACAATGAGCAGTTCTTC. Encoded protein: CASSSPIAGGTYNEQFF. The full variable domain, its missing parts supplied by reference TRBV7-8 and TRBJ2-1, is GAGVSQSPRYKVAKRGQDVALRCDPISGHVSLFWYQQALGQGPEFLTYFQNEAQLDKSGLPSDRFFAERPEGSVSTLKIQRTQQEDSAVYLCASSSPIAGGTYNEQFFGPGTRLTVL.

This clonotype was detected many times. This chain connects TRBV7-2 to TRBJ2-5, with 8 bases matching TRBD2. Germline V gives CDR1 SGHTA, CDR2 FQGNSA. The CDR3 contains 17 residues. V dropped 4 bases and J dropped 4; count of bases not matched to a gene: 14. CDR3: CASSSRRGTRGGETQYF. The CDR3 DNA sequence: TGTGCCAGCAGCTCCCGAAGAGGGACTAGAGGAGGAGAGACCCAGTACTTC.

Ten or more counts support this clonotype. The chain joins TRBV7-2 to TRBJ2-3; TRBD2 is a possible D gene (5 bases). V was clipped by 5 bases and J by 0 bases, with 9 bases between them. The CDR3 totals 14 residues. Germline V gene sequence: CDR1 SGHTA, CDR2 FQGNSA. This CDR3 reads CASSPGLSTDTQYF. Here the CDR3 DNA reads TGTGCCAGCAGCCCAGGACTTAGCACAGATACGCAGTATTTT.

At least ten counts were recorded for this clonotype. The chain carries TRBV30 and TRBJ1-4; 7 nucleotides match TRBD1. The V gene end was trimmed by 5 bases and the J gene end by 8 bases; junction bases not matched to a gene: 8. The CDR3 totals 13 residues. CDR1 and CDR2 from the germline V gene are GTSNPN and SVGIG (reference sequence). The CDR3 DNA reads TGTGCCTGGGGGACAGAGGCTAGAGAAAAACTGTTTTTT. Translated: CAWGTEAREKLFF.

Turning to this clonotype: Possible read error: a much larger clone is one base away. The chain recombines TRBV7-9 with TRBJ2-2; D is ambiguous. Looked up from germline, CDR1 is SEHNR and CDR2 is FQNEAQ (reference sequence). V was trimmed by 6 bases and J by 9 bases, leaving 14 bases between them. This CDR3 is built from 13 residues. DNA for the CDR3: TGTGCCAGCAGATACGTCTCCCTCCGGGAGCTGTTTTTT. Residues: CASRYVSLRELFF.

The chain joins TRBV4-1 to TRBJ2-1, with a weak D call TRBD2 (5 bases). Germline V lookup: CDR1 MGHRA, CDR2 YSYEKL. This CDR3 region has 16 residues. V lost 1 base, J lost 2 bases, and 12 bases lay in between. CDR3 region: CASSQGETGTYNEQFF. The DNA of the CDR3 is TGCGCCAGCAGCCAAGGGGAGACCGGGACCTACAATGAGCAGTTCTTC.